What follows are 18 T cell receptor beta chains derived from one specimen sequenced in a study of response to subunit inactivated influenza vaccine. TCRdb re-called the RT-PCR reads with MiXCR, one entry per CDR3 protein. This table has just over 300,000 distinct CDR3 sequences, about 20% appearing once. This specimen was PBMCs from blood, taken about 19 months after vaccination. All receptors come from a man between 50 and 69 years old who received an inactivated influenza vaccine.

The chain has TRBV10-3 and TRBJ2-2; D uncertain. With 7 bases removed from V and 4 bases from J, the gap between germline ends came to 7 bases. This CDR3 has 12 amino acids. In germline, CDR1 is ENHRY, CDR2 SYGVKD. The CDR3 region is CAITATTGELFF. CDR3 in DNA: TGTGCCATCACGGCGACCACCGGGGAGCTGTTTTTT.

This clonotype was recorded many times. V usage is TRBV5-1 and J usage is TRBJ1-4; D possibly corresponds to TRBD1 (5 bases). Germline lookup yields CDR1 SGHRS and CDR2 YFSETQ. The CDR3 has 16 residues. The V end lost 0 bases, the J end lost 0 bases, and 9 bases lay between the germline ends. The CDR3 sequence: CASSLEQGATNEKLFF. The CDR3 DNA reads as TGCGCCAGCAGCTTGGAGCAGGGCGCAACTAATGAAAAACTGTTTTTT.

This sequence joins TRBV2 and TRBJ2-2, with a possible D match to TRBD2 (5 bases). The germline V gene has CDR1 SNHLY and CDR2 FYNNEI. The V end was cut by 5 bases, the J end by 9 bases, with 16 bases between. The length of the CDR3 is 14 residues. The CDR3 loop is CASSSGLKGWELFF. The CDR3 DNA reads TGTGCCAGCAGTTCCGGACTCAAAGGCTGGGAGCTGTTTTTT.

This clonotype was picked up one time. The rearrangement joins TRBV11-2 to TRBJ2-7, with a weak D call TRBD2 (6 bases). The CDR3 sequence is 14 residues long. V lost 0 bases, J lost 2 bases, and 8 bases lay in between. Germline-derived CDR1 and CDR2 are SGHAT and FQNNGV. CDR3 coding DNA: TGTGCCAGCAGCTTAGATACGGGAGCCTACGAGCAGTACTTC. It is translated as CASSLDTGAYEQYF.

The J gene is TRBJ2-5, the V gene TRBV15; no firm D call. This CDR3 comprises 12 residues. Per the germline V gene, CDR1 is LNHNV and CDR2 is YYDKDF (reference sequence). Trimming stripped 3 bases from V and 5 bases from J, with 7 bases between. This CDR3 reads CATSSARETQYF. As DNA, the CDR3 is TGTGCCACCAGCAGCGCAAGGGAGACCCAGTACTTC.

The chain uses TRBV4-3 and TRBJ2-5, with 8 bases fitting TRBD1. V lost 1 base to trimming and J lost 4 bases; unmatched junction nucleotides: 5. The CDR3 consists of 15 residues. CDR1 is LGHNA, CDR2 YSLEER, per germline. DNA for the CDR3: TGCGCCAGCAGCCAAGGTCCTGACAGGGGAGAGACCCAGTACTTC. This translates into CASSQGPDRGETQYF.

In this sample, this clonotype turned up a few times. V usage is TRBV18 and J usage is TRBJ2-7, with TRBD1 as a possible D gene (6 bases). The V end was cut by 2 bases, the J end by 6 bases, with 11 bases between. CDR1 and CDR2 (germline): KGHSH, LQKENI. The CDR3 has 13 amino acids. CDR3 bases: TGTGCCAGCTCACCAGGCAGGGGTGTCGAGCAGTACTTC. Protein: CASSPGRGVEQYF.

This clonotype was seen more than once but under ten times. The rearrangement joins TRBV4-1 to TRBJ1-6; D is uncertain. The CDR3 runs 22 residues. The V gene's germline CDR1 is MGHRA and CDR2 YSYEKL. Trimming took off 1 base at V and 0 bases at J, with 25 bases between the two ends. CDR3 region: CASSQVLGRNMGMASYNSPLHF. The CDR3, as DNA: TGCGCCAGCAGCCAAGTGCTCGGCAGGAACATGGGCATGGCCTCCTATAATTCACCCCTCCACTTT.

V and J are TRBV20-1 and TRBJ1-5, with a weak D call TRBD1 (6 bases). Trimming removed 5 bases from V and 9 bases from J, with 20 bases in between. Germline V lookup: CDR1 DFQATT, CDR2 SNEGSKA (reference sequence). The CDR3 is made up of 14 amino acids. CDR3 in amino acids: CSAQEPAGELPQHF. The CDR3 coding sequence is TGCAGTGCTCAAGAGCCGGCAGGGGAACTGCCCCAGCATTTT.

CDR3 loop: CASSLGGRYSGNTIYF. The CDR3 coding sequence is TGCGCCAGCAGCTTGGGTGGCCGGTACTCTGGAAACACCATATATTTT. The chain links TRBV5-1 to TRBJ1-3; D gene uncertain. CDR1 is SGHRS and CDR2 is YFSETQ in the germline V gene. The CDR3 spans 16 residues. Between the trimmed V and J ends, which lost 0 bases and 0 bases, there was a span of 10 bases.

This clonotype was recorded a few times. The gene calls are TRBV29-1 and TRBJ2-3; 10 bases map to TRBD2. This CDR3 comprises 15 residues. CDR1 is SQVTM, CDR2 ANQGSEA, per germline. Germline trimming cut 0 bases from V and 9 bases from J; bases unmatched to any gene: 9. This CDR3 reads CSVEEAGGAVGTQYF. The CDR3 DNA is TGCAGCGTTGAAGAAGCGGGGGGGGCCGTGGGCACGCAGTATTTT.

The table lists this clonotype with a few counts. The chain joins TRBV5-1 to TRBJ1-2, with D perhaps matching TRBD1 (6 bases). Germline values: CDR1 SGHRS, CDR2 YFSETQ. V shed 9 bases and J shed 1 base, with 13 bases lying between them. CDR3 length equals 13 residues. CDR3 residues: CATRTVDNYGYTF. As DNA, the CDR3 is TGCGCCACCCGGACAGTGGATAACTATGGCTACACCTTC.

This clonotype came up a few times. The V gene is TRBV2, the J gene TRBJ2-1; D possibly uses TRBD1 or TRBD2 (5 bases each). The V end was cut by 8 bases, the J end by 4 bases, with 21 bases between. Germline V gene lookup returns CDR1 SNHLY and CDR2 FYNNEI. The CDR3 spans 16 residues. CDR3 amino acids: CASRSPGTLSYNEQFF. The CDR3 DNA follows: TGTGCCAGCCGTTCCCCGGGGACGCTTTCTTACAATGAGCAGTTCTTC.

This sequence joins TRBV30 and TRBJ2-1, with 8 bases matching TRBD2. Trimming took 5 bases from V and 10 from J; bases not matched to a gene: 13. Germline V gene sequence: CDR1 GTSNPN, CDR2 SVGIG (reference sequence). This CDR3 has 14 amino acids. The CDR3 DNA follows: TGTGCCTGGGCGGGGGGACTACCAGTAAACGAGCAGTTCTTC. The encoded protein is CAWAGGLPVNEQFF.

The CDR3 nucleotides read TGTGCCAGCAGTTCCATCACCCGCGGGGAAAAACTGTTTTTT. Translation: CASSSITRGEKLFF. This chain uses TRBV27 with TRBJ1-4; D ambiguous. V was clipped by 4 bases and J by 8 bases, with 14 bases between them. Germline V gene sequence: CDR1 MNHEY, CDR2 SMNVEV (reference sequence). The CDR3 totals 14 residues.

This chain uses TRBV7-9 with TRBJ2-7; D tentatively fits TRBD1 or TRBD2 (6 bases each). V lost 5 bases and J lost 6, with 20 bases in between. CDR3 length: 15 amino acids. Germline CDR1 reads SEHNR; CDR2 reads FQNEAQ (reference sequence). CDR3 sequence reads: CASSPTPDGGLEQYF. In nucleotides, the CDR3 is TGTGCCAGCAGCCCGACGCCCGATGGGGGGCTCGAGCAGTACTTC.

CDR3 loop: CASSQLPGTGLNSPLHF. In nucleotides, the CDR3 is TGCGCCAGCAGCCAACTCCCCGGGACAGGGTTGAATTCACCCCTCCACTTT. The chain is built from TRBV4-1 and TRBJ1-6, with 9 positions matching TRBD1. The J segment lost 7 bases and the V segment lost 2 bases, leaving 9 bases of the junction unmatched. The CDR3 consists of 17 residues. The germline V gene has CDR1 MGHRA and CDR2 YSYEKL.

For this clonotype: A read error may produce the germline difference seen at one junction end. The CDR3 bases are TGTGCCATCAGTGAACAGTCCTACGAGCAGTACTTT. Protein product: CAISEQSYEQYF. This sequence joins TRBV10-3 and TRBJ2-7; the D is unclear. The CDR3 runs 12 residues. Germline V gene lookup returns CDR1 ENHRY and CDR2 SYGVKD.